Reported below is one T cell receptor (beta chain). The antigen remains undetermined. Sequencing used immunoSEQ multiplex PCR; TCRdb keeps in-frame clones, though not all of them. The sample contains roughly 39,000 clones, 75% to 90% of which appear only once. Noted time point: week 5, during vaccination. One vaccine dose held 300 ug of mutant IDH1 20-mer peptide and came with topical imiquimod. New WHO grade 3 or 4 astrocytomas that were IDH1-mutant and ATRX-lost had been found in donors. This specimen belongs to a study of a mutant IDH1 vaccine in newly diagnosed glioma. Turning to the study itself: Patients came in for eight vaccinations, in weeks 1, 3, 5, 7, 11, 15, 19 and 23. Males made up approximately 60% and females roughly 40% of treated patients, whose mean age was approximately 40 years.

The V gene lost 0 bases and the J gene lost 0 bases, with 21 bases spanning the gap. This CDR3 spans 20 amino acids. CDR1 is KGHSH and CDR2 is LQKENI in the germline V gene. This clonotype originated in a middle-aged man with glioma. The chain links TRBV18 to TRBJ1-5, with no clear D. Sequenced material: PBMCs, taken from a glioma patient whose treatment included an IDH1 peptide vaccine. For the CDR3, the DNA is TGTGCCAGCTCACCACCCGGGGTAGGGCGCCATCTTTATAGCAATCAGCCCCAGCATTTT. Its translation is CASSPPGVGRHLYSNQPQHF.